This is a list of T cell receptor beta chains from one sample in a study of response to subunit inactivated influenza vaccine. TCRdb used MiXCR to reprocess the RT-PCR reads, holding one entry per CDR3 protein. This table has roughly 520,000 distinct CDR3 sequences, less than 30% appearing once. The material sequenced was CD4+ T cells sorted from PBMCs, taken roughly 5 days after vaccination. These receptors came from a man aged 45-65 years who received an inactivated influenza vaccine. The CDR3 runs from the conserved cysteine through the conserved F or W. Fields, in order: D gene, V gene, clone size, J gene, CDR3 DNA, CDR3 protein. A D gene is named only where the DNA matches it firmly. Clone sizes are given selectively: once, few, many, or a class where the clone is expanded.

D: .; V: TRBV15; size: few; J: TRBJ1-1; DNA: TGTGCCACCAGCAGTGGGGTCACTGAAGCTTTCTTT; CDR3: CATSSGVTEAFF
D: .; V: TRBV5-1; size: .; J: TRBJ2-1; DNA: TGCGCCAGCAGCTCCCTAGGGGGACTTGAACACAATGAGCAGTTCTTC; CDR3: CASSSLGGLEHNEQFF
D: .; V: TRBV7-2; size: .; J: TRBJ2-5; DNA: TGTGCCAGCAGCTTATGGGGTCGGGAGACCCAGTACTTC; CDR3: CASSLWGRETQYF
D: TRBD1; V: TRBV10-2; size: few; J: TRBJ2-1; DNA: TGCGCCAGCAGTGAGCCTGGGACAGGTCGATCCTACAATGAGCAGTTCTTC; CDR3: CASSEPGTGRSYNEQFF
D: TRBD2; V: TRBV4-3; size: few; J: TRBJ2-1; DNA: TGCGCCAGCAGCCAAAGGACTAGCGGGAGGGATTATGAAAAGTTCTTC; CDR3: CASSQRTSGRDYEKFF
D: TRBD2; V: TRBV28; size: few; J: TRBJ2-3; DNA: TGTGCCAGCAGTCCACCGGGGGGGGGCACAGATACGCAGTATTTT; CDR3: CASSPPGGGTDTQYF
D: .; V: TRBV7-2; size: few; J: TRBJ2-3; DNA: TGTGCCAGCAGCTTTACACTACACACAGATACGCAGTATTTT; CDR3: CASSFTLHTDTQYF
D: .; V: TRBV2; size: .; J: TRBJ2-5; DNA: TGTGCCAGCAGTGAGATAGGGGGTGGAGAGACCCAGTACTTC; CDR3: CASSEIGGGETQYF
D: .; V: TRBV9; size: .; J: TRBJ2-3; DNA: TGTGCCAGCAGCCTCCAGGGTACTAGCACAGATACGCAGTATTTT; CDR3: CASSLQGTSTDTQYF
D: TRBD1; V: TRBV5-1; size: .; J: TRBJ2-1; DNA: TGCGCCAGCAGCACCGGACAGGCCTCCTACAATGAGCAGTTCTTC; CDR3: CASSTGQASYNEQFF
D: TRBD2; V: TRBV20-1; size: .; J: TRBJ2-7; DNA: TGCAGTGCTAGAGATCGACTAGCGGGATCCTACGAGCAGTACTTC; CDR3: CSARDRLAGSYEQYF
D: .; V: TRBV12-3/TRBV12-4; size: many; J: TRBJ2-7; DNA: TGTGCCAGCAGCCTAGGGGCCCAGAGCTCCTACGAGCAGTACTTC; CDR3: CASSLGAQSSYEQYF
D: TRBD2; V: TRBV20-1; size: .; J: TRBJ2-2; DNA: TGCAGTGCTGGGACTAGCGGGAGGGCCAGGAACACCGGGGAGCTGTTTTTT; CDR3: CSAGTSGRARNTGELFF
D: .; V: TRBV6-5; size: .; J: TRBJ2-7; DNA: TGTGCCAGCAGTTACCTAGGTAGTGCCTACGAGCAGTACTTC; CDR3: CASSYLGSAYEQYF
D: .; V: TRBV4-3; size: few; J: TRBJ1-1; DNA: TGCGCCAGCAGCCAGCAGAGTACGAACACTGAAGCTTTCTTT; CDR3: CASSQQSTNTEAFF
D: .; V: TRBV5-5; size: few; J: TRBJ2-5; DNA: TGTGCCAGCACCCCTAGGACCTATGATGAGACCCAGTACTTC; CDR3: CASTPRTYDETQYF
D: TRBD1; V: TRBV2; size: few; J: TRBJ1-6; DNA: TGTGCCAGCAGTTCGGGACAGGGTTTCTCACCCCTCCACTTT; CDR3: CASSSGQGFSPLHF
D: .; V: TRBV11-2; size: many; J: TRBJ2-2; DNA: TGTGCCAGCAGCTTAGATACAGGGATACCCGGCGGGGAGCTGTTTTTT; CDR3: CASSLDTGIPGGELFF
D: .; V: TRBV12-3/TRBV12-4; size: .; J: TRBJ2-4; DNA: TGTGCCAGCAGTTTATATAGGGAGGACATTCAGTACTTC; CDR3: CASSLYREDIQYF
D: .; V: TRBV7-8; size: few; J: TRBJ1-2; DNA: TGTGCCAGCAGCTCGAAGACAGGAAACTATGGCTACACCTTC; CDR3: CASSSKTGNYGYTF
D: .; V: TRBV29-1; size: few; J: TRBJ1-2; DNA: TGCAGCGTTGACTTGATGGGCCACTATGGCTACACCTTC; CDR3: CSVDLMGHYGYTF
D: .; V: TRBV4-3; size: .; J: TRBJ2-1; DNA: TGCGCCAGCAGCCAGAACGAGGGGGATGAGCAGTTCTTC; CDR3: CASSQNEGDEQFF
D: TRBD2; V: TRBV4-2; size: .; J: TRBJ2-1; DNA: TGTGCCAGCCGGGGGACTAGCGGGAGGACCAATGAGCAGTTCTTC; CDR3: CASRGTSGRTNEQFF
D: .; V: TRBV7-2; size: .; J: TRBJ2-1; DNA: TGTGCCAGCAGCTTAAGGGGGGAGGGCGCTGAGCAGTTCTTC; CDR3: CASSLRGEGAEQFF
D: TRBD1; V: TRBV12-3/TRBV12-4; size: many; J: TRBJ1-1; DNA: TGTGCCAGCAGTATTACCAGGGGGGACACTGAAGCTTTCTTT; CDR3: CASSITRGDTEAFF
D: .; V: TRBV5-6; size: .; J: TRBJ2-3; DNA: TGTGCCAGCAGCACCCTAAGCACAGATACGCAGTATTTT; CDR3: CASSTLSTDTQYF
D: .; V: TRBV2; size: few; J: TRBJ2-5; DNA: TGTGCCAGCAGCGAACTTCCCTGGGGGGTCCAAGAGACCCAGTACTTC; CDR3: CASSELPWGVQETQYF
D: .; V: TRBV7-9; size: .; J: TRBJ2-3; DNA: TGTGCCAGCAGCGTTCTTACAGGTTTCAAGACAGATACGCAGTATTTT; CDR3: CASSVLTGFKTDTQYF